This TCR beta chain was profiled in a study of control samples from healthy donors and cancer patients. Repertoires were generated with immunoSEQ multiplex PCR, while TCRdb's copy carries only in-frame clones and drops some. The sample lists 150,000 to 200,000 clones, around 90% occurring once. Germline V lookup: CDR1 SGHRS, CDR2 YFSETQ. Trimming left V 0 bases short and J 4 bases short, with 16 bases between. The CDR3 is 16 amino acids. Material for sequencing was blood. The TCR comes from a man between 18 and 29 years old in good health. V is TRBV5-1 and J is TRBJ1-1; D may be TRBD1 (5 bases). In nucleotides, the CDR3 is TGCGCCAGCAGCTTGGCCCCGGACCGGGGCGGCACTGAAGCTTTCTTT. This sequence encodes CASSLAPDRGGTEAFF.